One and the same sample provided the 5 T cell receptor beta chains below, sequenced in a study of OX40 agonist ivuxolimab in advanced cancers. Only in-frame clones appear in the TCRdb table, and some are missing; sequencing was by immunoSEQ multiplex PCR. The table lists 70,000 to 95,000 clones, about 82% of them singletons. Sequences were derived from CD4+ or CD8+ T cells sorted from blood, sampled in a trial of the OX40 agonist ivuxolimab. These receptors came from an adult with an advanced solid tumor such as melanoma, head and neck, liver or kidney cancer.

CDR3 in DNA: TGTGCCAGCAGTGACCAGTCCCGTAACACTGAAGCTTTCTTT. Protein sequence: CASSDQSRNTEAFF. This chain connects TRBV6-1 to TRBJ1-1; D not resolved. This CDR3 comprises 14 residues. The germline CDR1 and CDR2 sequences are MNHNS and SASEGT. Deletions cut 3 bases from V and 2 bases from J, with 10 bases between.

This clone came up once. This rearrangement joins TRBV20-1 to TRBJ2-1; no definite D call. The CDR3 is 11 residues long. Looked up from germline, CDR1 is DFQATT and CDR2 is SNEGSKA (reference sequence). Trimming cost V 4 bases and J 6 bases, with 7 bases left between them. This CDR3 is CSATALNEQFF. The DNA of the CDR3 is TGCAGTGCTACAGCCCTCAATGAGCAGTTCTTC.

This rearrangement joins TRBV6-6 to TRBJ1-6; D is ambiguous. Trimming cost V 6 bases and J 4 bases, with 7 bases left between them. Germline CDR1 and CDR2: MNHNY and SVGAGI (reference sequence). CDR3 length: 13 residues. This CDR3 reads CASRWTYNSPLHF. DNA for the CDR3: TGTGCCAGCAGGTGGACTTATAATTCACCCCTCCACTTT.

V and J are TRBV5-6 and TRBJ2-2, with 10 bases aligning to TRBD1. The junction had 4 bases not matched to a gene; V was cut back by 0 bases and J by 5 bases. There are 16 residues in the CDR3. Germline CDR1 and CDR2: SGHDT and YYEEEE. CDR3 sequence (DNA): TGTGCCAGCAGCTTGGGCGACAGGGGGCGTACCGGGGAGCTGTTTTTT. It yields the protein CASSLGDRGRTGELFF. Based on the CDR3 plus reference TRBV5-6 and TRBJ2-2, the full variable domain is DAGVTQSPTHLIKTRGQQVTLRCSPKSGHDTVSWYQQALGQGPQFIFQYYEEEERQRGNFPDRFSGHQFPNYSSELNVNALLLGDSALYLCASSLGDRGRTGELFFGEGSRLTVL.

This chain joins TRBV19 and TRBJ1-2; tentative D call: TRBD1 (6 bases). The germline V gene has CDR1 LNHDA and CDR2 SQIVND (reference sequence). The CDR3 sequence is 16 residues long. The germline V and J ends were trimmed by 7 bases and 3 bases, with 21 bases remaining between them. The CDR3 is CASTLGGQRSYYGYTF. The CDR3 DNA reads TGTGCCAGTACCCTCGGCGGACAGCGAAGCTACTATGGCTACACCTTC.